This TCR beta chain stems from a study of blood T cell repertoires in COVID-19. Original processing notes: Amplification from reference gene primers served as the basis for estimated nucleated cell counts. Some clones are missing from TCRdb's copy, which holds only in-frame ones; the method was immunoSEQ multiplex PCR. V and J calls plus clone size are reproduced from that table; the DNA served to infer D and trimming. Among about 100,000 clones listed, 85% to 95% were seen once. The CDR3 consists of 13 residues. Trimming took 6 bases from V and 8 from J, leaving 13 bases between them. Per the germline V gene, CDR1 is SNHLY and CDR2 is FYNNEI.

Sequencing was performed on peripheral blood. The sequence was obtained from a man aged 55 to 70 with acute or convalescent COVID-19. The chain has TRBV2 and TRBJ1-4, with no clear D. The CDR3 DNA is TGTGCCAGCAGCCTACTATCCGAAGAAAAACTGTTTTTT. This codes for CASSLLSEEKLFF.